This TCR beta chain was captured by sequencing in a study of patients and donors after allogeneic stem cell transplantation. Trimming removed 8 bases from V and 1 base from J, with 11 bases in between. Germline V gene data show CDR1 as MNHNY and CDR2 as SVGAGI (reference sequence). This CDR3 region has 14 residues. Each CDR3 protein gets one entry after TCRdb re-called the RT-PCR reads with MiXCR. The data hold roughly 40,000 distinct CDR3 sequences, with 25% to 40% observed a single time. This clonotype was detected only a few times. The sequenced sample was blood, either unsorted or a sorted T cell fraction (not recorded which). The sequence came from a human donor who was either an allogeneic HSCT recipient or a stem cell or donor lymphocyte infusion donor (not recorded which). It is not recorded whose cells these are; they may come from a transplant donor. The genes are TRBV6-6 and TRBJ2-2, with D hard to call. The CDR3 loop reads CASSGSQNTGELFF. The CDR3 DNA follows: TGTGCCAGCTCTGGGTCCCAGAACACCGGGGAGCTGTTTTTT.